The rows below give T cell receptor beta chains drawn from one sample of a study of blood T cell repertoires in COVID-19. Measured with immunoSEQ multiplex PCR; TCRdb has only the in-frame clones, and not every one. The sample lists under 300,000 clones; roughly 90% were seen once. Specimen: peripheral blood. The receptors come from a man in his forties or fifties with acute or convalescent COVID-19. CDR3s include the opening cysteine and the closing phenylalanine or tryptophan. Part of the rows lack a size; the others show once, few, many or a class for expanded clones.

size: -; J: TRBJ2-7; length: 15; V: TRBV18; CDR3: CASSPGQGAHGEQYF
size: -; J: TRBJ2-7; length: 13; V: TRBV5-4; CDR3: CASSRGQSYEQYF
size: -; J: TRBJ1-2; length: 16; V: TRBV5-1; CDR3: CASSLAGDPRSHGYTF
size: once; J: TRBJ2-1; length: 16; V: TRBV24-1; CDR3: CATSDATSGGYNEQFF
size: -; J: TRBJ2-3; length: 13; V: TRBV7-2; CDR3: CASSFEATDTQYF
size: -; J: TRBJ2-2; length: 13; V: TRBV21-1; CDR3: CASDRGNTGELFF
size: -; J: TRBJ2-1; length: 13; V: TRBV5-4; CDR3: CASSRDSNNEQFF
size: -; J: TRBJ2-1; length: 13; V: TRBV14; CDR3: CASSQDRYSLEFF
size: once; J: TRBJ2-7; length: 14; V: TRBV7-3; CDR3: CASSSYLAPYEQYF
size: -; J: TRBJ2-5; length: 18; V: TRBV2; CDR3: CASSVGGGLTVRGETQYF
size: -; J: TRBJ2-1; length: 14; V: TRBV29-1; CDR3: CSVEGLGPYNEQFF
size: -; J: TRBJ1-5; length: 15; V: TRBV5-1; CDR3: CASRRDTASNQPQHF
size: -; J: TRBJ1-1; length: 13; V: TRBV5-1; CDR3: CASRGTANTEAFF
size: -; J: TRBJ2-7; length: 13; V: TRBV2; CDR3: CASSRDFTYEQYF
size: -; J: TRBJ1-2; length: 15; V: TRBV5-5; CDR3: CASSLGDTVSYGYTF
size: -; J: TRBJ1-6; length: 13; V: TRBV2; CDR3: CASLDRGIAPLHF
size: once; J: TRBJ2-2; length: 13; V: TRBV5-4; CDR3: CASSLTGTGELFF
size: once; J: TRBJ1-4; length: 13; V: TRBV5-1; CDR3: CASSFGESEKLFF
size: -; J: TRBJ1-3; length: 15; V: TRBV7-8; CDR3: CASSLSGNSGNTIYF
size: -; J: TRBJ1-6; length: 13; V: TRBV7-2; CDR3: CASSLEGDSPLHF
size: -; J: TRBJ1-3; length: 16; V: TRBV5-1; CDR3: CASSSTLTGVGNTIYF
size: -; J: TRBJ1-2; length: 15; V: TRBV7-6; CDR3: CASSLEEGAYYGYTF
size: -; J: TRBJ1-1; length: 13; V: TRBV12-3/TRBV12-4; CDR3: CASSFRVNTEAFF
size: once; J: TRBJ2-1; length: 18; V: TRBV9; CDR3: CASSQLETSGGEYNEQFF
size: once; J: TRBJ1-1; length: 18; V: TRBV30; CDR3: CAWPPTGLRCVMNTEAFF
size: -; J: TRBJ1-1; length: 13; V: TRBV30; CDR3: CAWRGVMNTEAFF
size: -; J: TRBJ2-3; length: 14; V: TRBV18; CDR3: CASSPRRSTDTQYF
size: -; J: TRBJ1-2; length: 13; V: TRBV5-6; CDR3: CASSRRRGGGYTF
size: -; J: TRBJ1-2; length: 14; V: TRBV25-1; CDR3: CASSPRGITNGYTF
size: few; J: TRBJ2-2; length: 16; V: TRBV9; CDR3: CASSVGGSEYTGELFF
size: -; J: TRBJ1-5; length: 14; V: TRBV18; CDR3: CASSRGTGAQPQHF
size: once; J: TRBJ2-7; length: 14; V: TRBV5-3; CDR3: CARTDGGVGYEQYF
size: -; J: TRBJ1-5; length: 17; V: TRBV19; CDR3: CASTSPRGGQGNQPQHF
size: -; J: TRBJ1-6; length: 15; V: TRBV6-5; CDR3: CASRSQGTRNSPLHF
size: -; J: TRBJ1-2; length: 14; V: TRBV6-1; CDR3: CASSEIWADYGYTF
size: once; J: TRBJ2-3; length: 14; V: TRBV11-3; CDR3: CASSLARNGDTQYF
size: -; J: TRBJ1-3; length: 18; V: TRBV5-4; CDR3: CASSWRGGQASSGNTIYF
size: -; J: TRBJ1-5; length: 15; V: TRBV20-1; CDR3: CSASAGQGHNQPQHF
size: -; J: TRBJ2-3; length: 15; V: TRBV7-8; CDR3: CASSLGGRGTDTQYF
size: -; J: TRBJ2-1; length: 15; V: TRBV4-1; CDR3: CASSQRTNTYNEQFF
size: -; J: TRBJ2-2; length: 13; V: TRBV5-5; CDR3: CASSRGNTGELFF